A single sample is the source of the 19 T cell receptor beta chains below, sequenced in a study of control samples from healthy donors and cancer patients. Method: immunoSEQ multiplex PCR; TCRdb's copy keeps in-frame clones and lacks some. Of some 140,000 clones in the sample, roughly 91% were seen once. The sample comprised PBMCs. These receptors all come from a man in his fifties with head and neck cancer.

V is TRBV7-9 and J is TRBJ1-1; TRBD1 matches at 7 bases. V lost 1 base to trimming and J lost 1 base; unmatched junction nucleotides: 3. The CDR3 covers 15 residues. CDR1 is SEHNR, CDR2 FQNEAQ, per germline (reference sequence). The CDR3 loop is CASSLEGATNTEAFF. CDR3 DNA sequence: TGTGCCAGCAGCTTAGAGGGGGCTACGAACACTGAAGCTTTCTTT. Looking up the rest from reference TRBV7-9 and TRBJ1-1 gives the full variable domain: DTGVSQNPRHKITKRGQNVTFRCDPISEHNRLYWYRQTLGQGPEFLTYFQNEAQLEKSRLLSDRFSAERPKGSFSTLEIQRTEQGDSAMYLCASSLEGATNTEAFFGQGTRLTVV.

The J gene is TRBJ2-3, the V gene TRBV7-9; D could derive from TRBD1 or TRBD2 (5 bases each). The V end lost 7 bases, the J end lost 6 bases, and 11 bases lay between the germline ends. The CDR3 is made up of 12 amino acids. The germline V gene has CDR1 SEHNR and CDR2 FQNEAQ (reference sequence). The CDR3 spells CASTLEGDTQYF. CDR3 in DNA: TGTGCCAGCACTCTAGAGGGGGATACGCAGTATTTT.

This sequence joins TRBV7-9 and TRBJ2-1; 8 nucleotides align to TRBD1. The V and J ends lost 2 bases and 10 bases, in that order; junction bases with no gene match: 4. Per germline, CDR1 SEHNR and CDR2 FQNEAQ (reference sequence). CDR3 size: 13 residues. The CDR3 protein is CASSLPTGVEQFF. The CDR3 coding sequence is TGTGCCAGCAGCTTACCGACAGGGGTCGAGCAGTTCTTC.

V and J are TRBV9 and TRBJ1-6; D not certain. Trimming removed 2 bases at V and 14 bases at J, with 23 bases between. CDR1 is SGDLS, CDR2 YYNGEE, per germline. This CDR3 region has 16 residues. The CDR3 nucleotides read TGTGCCAGCAGCGTGCTAGGAAACCCCGAATTCGGGTCCCTCCACTTT. Translated: CASSVLGNPEFGSLHF.

In its sample, this clone was seen a few times. The rearrangement joins TRBV6-1 to TRBJ1-2, with TRBD1 identical over 8 bases. Unmatched junction bases numbered 1, after V lost 2 bases and J lost 5 bases. The CDR3 runs to 13 residues. Germline CDR1 is MNHNS and CDR2 is SASEGT. The CDR3 spells CASSEHRGYGYTF. The CDR3 DNA reads TGTGCCAGCAGTGAACACAGGGGGTATGGCTACACCTTC.

This clone was seen a few times. The chain has TRBV18 and TRBJ1-3; D remains unclear. V was clipped by 2 bases and J by 1 base, with 6 bases between them. CDR3 length equals 14 residues. Germline CDR1 KGHSH, CDR2 LQKENI. The CDR3 spells CASSPAESGNTIYF. The CDR3 coding sequence is TGTGCCAGCTCACCAGCGGAATCTGGAAACACCATATATTTT.

The chain is built from TRBV19 and TRBJ1-2; 7 bases are a match to TRBD1. Germline CDR1 is LNHDA and CDR2 is SQIVND (reference sequence). The CDR3 sequence is 14 residues long. The trim removed 6 bases at V and 5 bases at J, leaving 9 bases unmatched. CDR3 in amino acids: CASSDPGGPYGYTF. The CDR3 DNA reads TGTGCCAGTAGCGACCCAGGGGGTCCGTATGGCTACACCTTC. The entire variable domain, with the rest obtained from reference TRBV19 and TRBJ1-2, is as follows: DGGITQSPKYLFRKEGQNVTLSCEQNLNHDAMYWYRQDPGQGLRLIYYSQIVNDFQKGDIAEGYSVSREKKESFPLTVTSAQKNPTAFYLCASSDPGGPYGYTFGSGTRLTVV.

J is TRBJ2-7 and V is TRBV30, with TRBD1 as a possible D gene (7 bases). CDR1 GTSNPN and CDR2 SVGIG come from the germline V gene (reference sequence). This CDR3 is built from 12 residues. With 8 bases removed from V and 7 bases from J, the gap between germline ends came to 18 bases. CDR3 residues: CARQEGAGEQYF. CDR3 DNA: TGTGCCCGCCAGGAGGGGGCGGGAGAGCAGTACTTC.

The chain recombines TRBV5-1 with TRBJ2-1; the D gene could be TRBD1 or TRBD2 (5 bases each). Germline V lookup: CDR1 SGHRS, CDR2 YFSETQ. CDR3 length equals 15 residues. The V and J ends lost 2 bases and 5 bases respectively, with 14 bases between them. The CDR3 sequence: CASSFLGVGNNEQFF. The CDR3 DNA reads TGCGCCAGCAGCTTCTTGGGGGTAGGGAACAATGAGCAGTTCTTC.

The chain couples TRBV5-1 to TRBJ2-2, with D perhaps TRBD2 (5 bases). V dropped 3 bases and J dropped 7 bases, with 13 bases sitting between them. This CDR3 contains 14 residues. Germline CDR1 SGHRS, CDR2 YFSETQ. CDR3 nucleotides: TGCGCCAGCAGCTCTGCTACCCGGGGCGGGGAGCTGTTTTTT. Translated: CASSSATRGGELFF. The whole variable domain, filled in from reference TRBV5-1 and TRBJ2-2, reads KAGVTQTPRYLIKTRGQQVTLSCSPISGHRSVSWYQQTPGQGLQFLFEYFSETQRNKGNFPGRFSGRQFSNSRSEMNVSTLELGDSALYLCASSSATRGGELFFGEGSRLTVL.

The chain couples TRBV6-2 or TRBV6-3 to TRBJ1-4, with D hard to call. The germline CDR1 and CDR2 sequences are MNHEY and SVGEGT. V was shortened by 0 bases and J by 7 bases, with 12 bases between the two germline ends. This CDR3 spans 15 amino acids. This CDR3 reads CASSYSLGLGEKLFF. DNA for the CDR3: TGTGCCAGCAGTTACTCGTTGGGGTTAGGTGAAAAACTGTTTTTT.

V gene TRBV9 combines with J gene TRBJ2-2; 10 bases align to TRBD2. The germline V gene encodes CDR1 SGDLS and CDR2 YYNGEE. The V and J ends lost 4 bases and 3 bases, in that order; junction bases with no gene match: 3. This CDR3 contains 15 residues. CDR3 in amino acids: CASSPSGGYTGELFF. In DNA, the CDR3 is TGTGCCAGCAGCCCTAGCGGGGGATACACCGGGGAGCTGTTTTTT.

This chain connects TRBV19 to TRBJ1-1, with 10 bases lining up with TRBD1. Germline CDR1 reads LNHDA; CDR2 reads SQIVND (reference sequence). V was pared by 6 bases and J by 0 bases, with 7 bases of the junction left unmatched. The CDR3 length is 16 residues. The chain's CDR3 is CASSLGQGTLNTEAFF. The CDR3 DNA reads TGTGCCAGTAGCCTGGGACAGGGGACCCTGAACACTGAAGCTTTCTTT.

The V gene is TRBV2, the J gene TRBJ1-1; D is ambiguous. Trimming stripped 5 bases from V and 3 bases from J, with 13 bases between. This CDR3 has 14 residues. CDR1 SNHLY and CDR2 FYNNEI come from the germline V gene. This chain's CDR3 is CASSPQGPYTEAFF. The CDR3 DNA sequence: TGTGCCAGCAGTCCTCAAGGACCTTACACTGAAGCTTTCTTT.

In its sample, this clone was seen a few times. This chain links TRBV2 with TRBJ1-3; D unresolved. This CDR3 spans 16 amino acids. CDR1 SNHLY and CDR2 FYNNEI come from the germline V gene. Trimming removed 2 bases from V and 5 bases from J, with 16 bases in between. CDR3 nucleotide sequence: TGTGCCAGCAGTGAACGAGTTCCCCCTCTGAGAAACACCATATATTTT. Amino acids: CASSERVPPLRNTIYF.

The chain combines TRBV7-9 with TRBJ2-7; D call uncertain. In germline, CDR1 is SEHNR, CDR2 FQNEAQ (reference sequence). Trimming took off 6 bases at V and 7 bases at J, with 10 bases between the two ends. The CDR3 has 11 amino acids. DNA for the CDR3: TGTGCCAGCAGTCCCCTTGGGGAGCAGTACTTC. Translation gives CASSPLGEQYF.

This clone has only a few counts. The chain recombines TRBV9 with TRBJ2-2, with 8 bases lining up with TRBD2. The CDR3 consists of 16 residues. The germline CDR1 and CDR2 sequences are SGDLS and YYNGEE. The J segment lost 4 bases and the V segment lost 0 bases, leaving 5 bases of the junction unmatched. CDR3 bases: TGTGCCAGCAGCGTAGTGGCGGGGGGACCCACCGGGGAGCTGTTTTTT. This sequence encodes CASSVVAGGPTGELFF.

V and J are TRBV29-1 and TRBJ2-1; D may match TRBD1 or TRBD2 (5 bases each). Trimming removed 5 bases from V and 10 bases from J, with 24 bases in between. Looked up from germline, CDR1 is SQVTM and CDR2 is ANQGSEA. The CDR3 length is 15 residues. DNA for the CDR3: TGCAGCGTTTTACCGGAGGACACTAAACGGGCGGAGCAGTTCTTC. This gives the protein CSVLPEDTKRAEQFF.

The chain has TRBV5-1 and TRBJ2-1; TRBD1 matches 7 bases. V shed 0 bases, J shed 9 bases, and the junction held 9 bases outside the gene matches. The germline CDR1 and CDR2 sequences are SGHRS and YFSETQ. This CDR3 is 15 amino acids long. The CDR3 DNA reads as TGCGCCAGCAGCTTGGACCCGACAGGGTCCGGTGAGCAGTTCTTC. This sequence encodes CASSLDPTGSGEQFF.